Below are 6 T cell receptor beta chains sequenced from a single sample in a study of blood T cell repertoires in COVID-19. This table comes from immunoSEQ multiplex PCR, and its TCRdb copy is limited to in-frame clones, with some not included. The sample lists approximately 130,000 clones; 80% to 90% were seen once. Sequencing input: peripheral blood. Every receptor here comes from a man between 65 and 85 years old with active or convalescent COVID-19.

This clone came up a few times. This chain joins TRBV10-3 and TRBJ2-3; D not certain. The CDR3 is 16 amino acids. Per germline, CDR1 ENHRY and CDR2 SYGVKD. V was clipped by 3 bases and J by 0 bases, with 13 bases between them. The CDR3 sequence: CAISDAGFQSTDTQYF. The CDR3 coding sequence is TGTGCCATCAGTGATGCAGGCTTCCAAAGCACAGATACGCAGTATTTT.

The rearrangement links TRBV5-5 to TRBJ2-3; 10 bases agree with TRBD2. V lost 6 bases and J lost 2; bases outside the gene matches: 3. Germline CDR1 is SGHKS and CDR2 is YYEKEE (reference sequence). The CDR3 has 14 amino acids. The DNA of the CDR3 is TGTGCCAGCACTAGCGGGAGTTTCACAGATACGCAGTATTTT. Its protein is CASTSGSFTDTQYF.

The J gene is TRBJ2-3, the V gene TRBV11-2, with TRBD1 as a possible D gene (5 bases). This CDR3 spans 16 amino acids. The ends were cut back, 0 bases at V and 6 bases at J, with 16 bases in the middle. Germline V gives CDR1 SGHAT, CDR2 FQNNGV. CDR3 protein: CASSLDGQGWLDTQYF. CDR3 coding DNA: TGTGCCAGCAGCTTAGATGGGCAGGGATGGTTGGATACGCAGTATTTT. Together with reference TRBV11-2 and TRBJ2-3, the CDR3 gives the full variable domain: EAGVAQSPRYKIIEKRQSVAFWCNPISGHATLYWYQQILGQGPKLLIQFQNNGVVDDSQLPKDRFSAERLKGVDSTLKIQPAKLEDSAVYLCASSLDGQGWLDTQYFGPGTRLTVL.

The rearrangement joins TRBV27 to TRBJ2-3; a possible D gene is TRBD2 (7 bases). Germline CDR1 reads MNHEY; CDR2 reads SMNVEV (reference sequence). This CDR3 is 13 amino acids long. V was trimmed by 7 bases and J by 4 bases, leaving 12 bases between them. The CDR3 sequence is CASIGGPADTQYF. In DNA, the CDR3 is TGTGCCAGCATCGGGGGGCCGGCAGATACGCAGTATTTT.

This chain joins TRBV2 and TRBJ2-1; perhaps TRBD1 as D (6 bases). The V and J ends lost 3 bases and 8 bases respectively, with 14 bases between them. The CDR3 runs 14 residues. Germline V lookup: CDR1 SNHLY, CDR2 FYNNEI. DNA for the CDR3: TGTGCCAGCAGTGAGCAGGGGAAGGGGGATGAGCAGTTCTTC. Translation: CASSEQGKGDEQFF.

The rearrangement links TRBV6-5 to TRBJ2-7; TRBD2 might be the D (7 bases). The CDR3 runs 14 residues. V was clipped by 2 bases and J by 3 bases, with 11 bases between them. From germline, CDR1 is MNHEY and CDR2 SVGAGI. Here the CDR3 reads CASSYSGDIYEQYF. DNA of the CDR3: TGTGCCAGCAGTTACAGCGGGGACATCTACGAGCAGTACTTC.